The entry below gives a single TCR beta chain sequence along with its context. Its antigen is unidentified. Trimming took 3 bases from V and 5 from J, leaving 10 bases between them. The CDR3 extends over 14 amino acids. Germline values: CDR1 LNHNV, CDR2 YYDKDF (reference sequence). The source of the sample is a study of untreated major depressive disorder. Each depressed patient was pairwise matched to a non-depressed control for sex, age, current smoking status and body mass index. Excluded: major illness, comorbidity, regular medication, drug use, over 100 g alcohol weekly. About 28 ml of peripheral blood was collected per donor. General study points: CD4+ T cells from depressed patients used TRBV05-01 (Vbeta 5.1) more often than controls. All top five TRBV05-01 clones per subject were private clones.

The method was immunoSEQ multiplex PCR; TCRdb's version includes in-frame clones alone and lacks a portion of them. Of about 15,000 clones in the sample, 80% to 95% were seen once. The chain couples TRBV15 to TRBJ2-2; D call uncertain. This receptor was obtained from a man aged 25-45 years with major depressive disorder. The sample was CD4+ T cells from PBMCs. For the CDR3, the DNA is TGTGCCACCAGCAGGGCCCAAAGGACCGGGGAGCTGTTTTTT. Translated, it gives CATSRAQRTGELFF.